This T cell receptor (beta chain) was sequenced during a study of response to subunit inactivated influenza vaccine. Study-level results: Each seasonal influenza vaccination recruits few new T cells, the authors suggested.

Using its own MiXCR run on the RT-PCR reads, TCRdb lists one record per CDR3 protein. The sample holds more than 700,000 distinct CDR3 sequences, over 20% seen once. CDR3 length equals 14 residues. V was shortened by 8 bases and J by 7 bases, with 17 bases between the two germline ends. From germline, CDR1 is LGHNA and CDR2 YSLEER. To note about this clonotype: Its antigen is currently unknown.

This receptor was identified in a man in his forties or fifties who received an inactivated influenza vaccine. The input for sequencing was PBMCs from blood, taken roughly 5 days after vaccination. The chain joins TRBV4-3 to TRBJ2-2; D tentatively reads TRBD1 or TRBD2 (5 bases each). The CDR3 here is CASGKNRGLGELFF. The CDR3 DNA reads TGCGCCAGCGGGAAGAATCGGGGCCTCGGGGAGCTGTTTTTT.